This TCR beta chain was recorded in a study of post-analysis software for immune sequencing data (dated by TCRdb to about 2015). The study in broad terms: Recorded disease courses included relapsing-remitting, secondary progressive and progressive-relapsing multiple sclerosis, with some patients lacking subtype annotation. The multiple sclerosis patient repertoires were compared with 11 previously published healthy control repertoires from donors aged about 6 to 28 years. A subset of samples was prepared in parallel using single-end sample barcoding, then pooled and co-amplified after Illumina adapter ligation. The study at large found these results: The multiple sclerosis patient group was slightly younger than the control group. Normalized Chao1 diversity was significantly lower in multiple sclerosis patients than controls, suggesting substantial peripheral T-cell clonal expansion. Patients showed significantly higher frequencies than controls for a handful of TRBV segments, among them TRBV5-6, TRBV5-1 and TRBV20-1. Direct clustering with F measure revealed strong co-clustering of samples prepared in the same batch, which led to a batch-effect correction.

To demonstrate the VDJtools post-analysis software, the study profiled TCR beta repertoires from the peripheral blood of about 13 young patients with multiple sclerosis. Multiple sclerosis patients were children and adolescents aged roughly 6 to 16 years. Sequences MGHRA (CDR1) and YSYEKL (CDR2) are obtained from the germline V gene. V gives up 0 bases and J gives up 2 bases, and the segment between their germline ends measures 4 bases. Its CDR3 holds 13 amino acids, cysteine through phenylalanine. Only the CDR3 part of the read is kept: 39 bases, read in frame from the first base. There are a few counts of this clonotype. Its antigen is still unknown. Base-call qualities are not available, and no considerably larger clone is one nucleotide away. Library prep was done by PCR. The data were produced on an Illumina HiSeq 2500. To reduce PCR and sequencing biases, unique molecular identifiers were incorporated into the TCR beta cDNA libraries. Roughly 500,000 cDNA molecules were obtained for every 1 to 10 million input T cells, so each molecule roughly corresponded to one T cell. The same protocol used for the earlier healthy control dataset was applied to prepare and sequence the patient libraries. Within a given batch, samples were prepared together, multiplexed and sequenced on the same HiSeq lane. The source study handled its data this way. Raw barcoded reads were processed with MIGEC, and single-read molecular identifier groups were discarded before consensus assembly and CDR3 extraction. VDJtools was used for post-analysis of the clonotype tables, with diversity normalized by down-sampling every dataset to the smallest sample size. In repertoire overlap clustering, CDR3 amino acid sequences, but not nucleotide sequences, were matched to correct batch-related cross-sample contamination. Through fastp at Q25 and MiXCR, TCRdb rebuilt clones from the public reads, retaining in-frame beta chains. Rows are combined by CDR3 protein, so each entry shows the most common genes and DNA. These V and J calls are TCRdb output, not the study's own analysis. This sample has roughly 600,000 distinct CDR3 sequences in its table, and about 40% of those were observed once. More than 1.5% of the sample rests with the top ten.

The chain is assembled from TRBV4-1 and TRBJ2-5; there is no confident call for the D gene. Sequenced sample: blood. The TCR was taken from a girl aged 5-17 years with multiple sclerosis. The encoded CDR3 is CASSQDFQETQYF. The DNA is TGCGCCAGCAGCCAAGATTTTCAAGAGACCCAGTACTTC.